This T cell receptor (beta chain) was sequenced in a study of T cells in Graves' hyperthyroidism and ophthalmopathy. General observations from the study: In blood, most of the thyroid clonotypes expanded above 0.001 were also present.

This clonotype showed up just a few times. Its antigen is currently unknown. The TCR beta CDR3 regions underwent amplification using RNA transcripts as the source. TCR CDR3 regions were first amplified by RT-PCR with HTBI primers. TCRdb processed the multiplex PCR reads anew with MiXCR; each CDR3 protein has one entry. The data contain hundreds of thousands of distinct CDR3 sequences, roughly 24% of them singletons. Subjects with ophthalmopathy showed a Clinical Activity Score no lower than 3, a NOSPECS grade no lower than 4, and a duration shorter than 3 months. Trimming pared 0 bases from V and 2 bases from J, leaving 14 bases between. The CDR3 is 16 amino acids. The germline gives CDR1 MDHEN, CDR2 SYDVKM.

This TCR came from a woman aged 30 to 39 with Graves' ophthalmopathy. The specimen was blood. The chain uses TRBV28 and TRBJ2-7, with D possibly matching TRBD1 (6 bases). As DNA, the CDR3 is TGTGCCAGCAGTTTATGGGGGACAAATCCCACCTACGAGCAGTACTTC. The encoded protein is CASSLWGTNPTYEQYF.